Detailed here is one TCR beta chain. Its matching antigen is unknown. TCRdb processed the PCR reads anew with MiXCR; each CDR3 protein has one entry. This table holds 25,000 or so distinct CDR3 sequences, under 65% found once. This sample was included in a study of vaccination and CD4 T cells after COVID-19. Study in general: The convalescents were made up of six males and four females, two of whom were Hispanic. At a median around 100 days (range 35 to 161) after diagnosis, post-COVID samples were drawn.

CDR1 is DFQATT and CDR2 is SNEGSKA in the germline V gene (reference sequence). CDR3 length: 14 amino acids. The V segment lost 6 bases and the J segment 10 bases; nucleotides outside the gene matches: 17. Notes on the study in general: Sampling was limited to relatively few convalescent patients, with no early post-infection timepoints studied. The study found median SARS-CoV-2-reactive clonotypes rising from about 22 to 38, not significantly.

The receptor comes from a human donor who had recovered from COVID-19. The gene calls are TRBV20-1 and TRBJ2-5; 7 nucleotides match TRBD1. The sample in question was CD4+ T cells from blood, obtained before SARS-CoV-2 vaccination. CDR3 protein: CSAVSGQGDKGQYF. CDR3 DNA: TGCAGTGCCGTATCCGGGCAGGGGGACAAAGGCCAGTACTTC.